This T cell receptor (beta chain) was recorded in a study of blood T cell repertoires in COVID-19. Study as a whole: Nucleic acid was either cDNA or gDNA, and it came from T cells, B-cell-depleted T cells, or PBMCs.

Germline assignment: CDR1 LNHDA and CDR2 SQIVND (reference sequence). V lost 1 base and J lost 1, with 11 bases in between. CDR3 length: 16 residues. The table came from immunoSEQ multiplex PCR; TCRdb's copy has only in-frame clones and leaves some out. Among about 180,000 clones listed, roughly 79% were seen once. This TCR came from a woman in her 70s with acute or convalescent COVID-19. The sample was peripheral blood. The chain couples TRBV19 to TRBJ2-4, with TRBD2 as a possible D gene (6 bases). The CDR3 DNA follows: TGTGCCAGTAGTATAGTTGGAGGAGGGGCCAAAAACATTCAGTACTTC. Protein product: CASSIVGGGAKNIQYF.